This TCR beta chain was captured by sequencing in a study of blood T cell repertoires in COVID-19. The wider study: Researchers got acute and convalescent COVID-19 samples from the United States, Italy and Spain. In each case, the material was cDNA or gDNA derived from T cells, B-cell-depleted T cells, or PBMCs.

V lost 4 bases, J lost 2 bases, and 5 bases lay in between. This CDR3 contains 13 residues. Germline loops: CDR1 LNHDA, CDR2 SQIVND (reference sequence). Methods used by the authors: Amplification of reference gene primers provided the estimated nucleated cell counts. The assay was immunoSEQ multiplex PCR, and TCRdb's table has in-frame clones only and misses some. For V, J and clone size, that table is used; D and trimming come from the DNA. The table lists roughly 200,000 clones, approximately 85% of them singletons, with approximately 10% in the top ten. The source of this sequence is a human donor with active or convalescent COVID-19. The donor label of this sample is uncertain. Sequencing was performed on peripheral blood. V gene TRBV19 combines with J gene TRBJ2-2; D gene uncertain. DNA of the CDR3: TGTGCCAGTAGTAGAGGTAACACCGGGGAGCTGTTTTTT. Protein: CASSRGNTGELFF.